This TCR beta chain is from a study of cytomegalovirus exposure and HLA in healthy donors. Donors were drawn from the approximately 120-subject validation cohort, separate from the roughly 700-subject first cohort. Findings and limits, study-wide: 164 TCR beta chains were listed as cytomegalovirus-associated. Cytomegalovirus status, reportedly, was diagnosed with high specificity and sensitivity by the classifier. Confirmation was obtained in vitro that three CMV-associated chains are specific for CMV antigens.

The assay was immunoSEQ multiplex PCR, and TCRdb's table has in-frame clones only and misses some. The sample has roughly 130,000 clones; over 85% are singletons. Points on this clone: Its specificity is not known.

CDR1 is SGHAT and CDR2 is FQNNGV in the germline V gene. J was trimmed by 2 bases and V by 3 bases; bases with no gene match: 7. This CDR3 is 16 amino acids long. This sequence originates from a young man in good health and CMV-seronegative. The sample taken for sequencing was PBMCs. This chain uses TRBV11-2 with TRBJ2-3; TRBD2 aligns across 8 bases. The CDR3 DNA reads TGTGCCAGCAGCTTCCTACTAGCGGATTACACAGATACGCAGTATTTT. Its translation is CASSFLLADYTDTQYF. Based on the CDR3 plus reference TRBV11-2 and TRBJ2-3, the full variable domain is EAGVAQSPRYKIIEKRQSVAFWCNPISGHATLYWYQQILGQGPKLLIQFQNNGVVDDSQLPKDRFSAERLKGVDSTLKIQPAKLEDSAVYLCASSFLLADYTDTQYFGPGTRLTVL.